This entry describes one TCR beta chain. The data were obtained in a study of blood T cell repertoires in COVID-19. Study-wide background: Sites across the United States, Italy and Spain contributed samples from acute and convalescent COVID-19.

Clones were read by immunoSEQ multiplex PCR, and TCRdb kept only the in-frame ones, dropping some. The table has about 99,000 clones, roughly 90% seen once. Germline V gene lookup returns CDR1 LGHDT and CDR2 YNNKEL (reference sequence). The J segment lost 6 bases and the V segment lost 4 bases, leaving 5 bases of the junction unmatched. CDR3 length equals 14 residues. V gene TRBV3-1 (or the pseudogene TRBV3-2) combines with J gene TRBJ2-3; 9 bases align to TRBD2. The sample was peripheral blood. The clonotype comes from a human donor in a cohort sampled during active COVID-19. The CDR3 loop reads CASSLAGVSDTQYF. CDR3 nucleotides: TGTGCCAGCAGCCTAGCGGGAGTCTCGGATACGCAGTATTTT.